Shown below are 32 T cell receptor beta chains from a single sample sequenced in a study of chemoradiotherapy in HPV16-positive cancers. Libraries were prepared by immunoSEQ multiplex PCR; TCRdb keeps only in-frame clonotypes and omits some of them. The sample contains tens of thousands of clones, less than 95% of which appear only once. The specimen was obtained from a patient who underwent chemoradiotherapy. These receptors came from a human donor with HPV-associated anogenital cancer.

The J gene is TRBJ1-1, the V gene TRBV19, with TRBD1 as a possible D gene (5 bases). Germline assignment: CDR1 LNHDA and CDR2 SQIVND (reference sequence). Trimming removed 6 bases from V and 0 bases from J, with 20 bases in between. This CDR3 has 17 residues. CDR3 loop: CASSAGNNPPLNTEAFF. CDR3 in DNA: TGTGCCAGTAGCGCAGGGAATAACCCTCCTCTGAACACTGAAGCTTTCTTT.

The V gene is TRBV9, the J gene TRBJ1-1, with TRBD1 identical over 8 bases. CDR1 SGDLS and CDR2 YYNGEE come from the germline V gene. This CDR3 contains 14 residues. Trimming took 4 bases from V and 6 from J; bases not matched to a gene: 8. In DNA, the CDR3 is TGTGCCAGCAGCATTCGGGACAGGAGATCTGAAGCTTTCTTT. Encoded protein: CASSIRDRRSEAFF.

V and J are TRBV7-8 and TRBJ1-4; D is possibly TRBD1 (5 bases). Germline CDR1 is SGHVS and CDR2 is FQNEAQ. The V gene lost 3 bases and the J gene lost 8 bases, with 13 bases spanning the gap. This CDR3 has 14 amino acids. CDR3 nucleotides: TGTGCCAGCAGCTTGGGGCCGGGATCCGAAAAACTGTTTTTT. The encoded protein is CASSLGPGSEKLFF.

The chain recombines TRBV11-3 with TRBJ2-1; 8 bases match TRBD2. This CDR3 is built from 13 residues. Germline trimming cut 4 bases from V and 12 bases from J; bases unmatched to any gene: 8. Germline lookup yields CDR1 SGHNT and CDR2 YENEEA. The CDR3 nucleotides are TGTGCCAGCAGCTCGGGGGGGGGTAACGTGCAGTTCTTC. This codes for CASSSGGGNVQFF.

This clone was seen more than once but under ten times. The CDR3 here is CASSLGDRTEAFF. Written as DNA, the CDR3 is TGTGCCAGCAGCTTAGGAGACAGAACTGAAGCTTTCTTT. The V and J genes are TRBV7-9 and TRBJ1-1; TRBD1 is a possible D gene (5 bases). The CDR3 contains 13 residues. V lost 1 base and J 5 bases, leaving 8 bases between the germline ends. CDR1 and CDR2 from the germline V gene are SEHNR and FQNEAQ (reference sequence).

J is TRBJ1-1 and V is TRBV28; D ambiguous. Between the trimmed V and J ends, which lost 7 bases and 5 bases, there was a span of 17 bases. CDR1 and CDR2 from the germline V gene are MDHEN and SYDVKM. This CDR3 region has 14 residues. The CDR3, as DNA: TGTGCCAGCATACGGGCCACCTCGGGGACTGAAGCTTTCTTT. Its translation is CASIRATSGTEAFF.

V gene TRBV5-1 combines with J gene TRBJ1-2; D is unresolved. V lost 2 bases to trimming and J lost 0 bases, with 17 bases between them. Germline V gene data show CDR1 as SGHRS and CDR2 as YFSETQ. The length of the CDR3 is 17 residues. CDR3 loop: CASSLRYSRDPNYGYTF. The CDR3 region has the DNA TGCGCCAGCAGCTTAAGATACAGCCGTGACCCTAACTATGGCTACACCTTC. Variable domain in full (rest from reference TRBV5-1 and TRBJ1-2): KAGVTQTPRYLIKTRGQQVTLSCSPISGHRSVSWYQQTPGQGLQFLFEYFSETQRNKGNFPGRFSGRQFSNSRSEMNVSTLELGDSALYLCASSLRYSRDPNYGYTFGSGTRLTVV.

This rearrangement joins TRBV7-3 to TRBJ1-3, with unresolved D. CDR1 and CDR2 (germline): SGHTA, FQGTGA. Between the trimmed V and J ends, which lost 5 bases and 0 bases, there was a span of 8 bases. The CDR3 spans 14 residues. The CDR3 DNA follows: TGTGCCAGCAGCCGCAGCCACTCTGGAAACACCATATATTTT. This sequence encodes CASSRSHSGNTIYF.

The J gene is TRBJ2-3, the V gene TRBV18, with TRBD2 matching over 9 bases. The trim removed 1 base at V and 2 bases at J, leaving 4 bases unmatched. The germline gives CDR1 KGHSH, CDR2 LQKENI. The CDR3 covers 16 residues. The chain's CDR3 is CASSPLASGTTDTQYF. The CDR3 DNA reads TGTGCCAGCTCACCACTCGCTAGCGGGACCACAGATACGCAGTATTTT.

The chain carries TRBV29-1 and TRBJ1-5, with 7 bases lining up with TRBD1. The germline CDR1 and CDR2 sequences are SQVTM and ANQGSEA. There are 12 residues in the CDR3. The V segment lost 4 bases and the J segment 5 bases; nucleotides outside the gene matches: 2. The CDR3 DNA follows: TGCAGCGTTGCCCAGGGGGATCAGCCCCAGCATTTT. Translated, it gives CSVAQGDQPQHF.

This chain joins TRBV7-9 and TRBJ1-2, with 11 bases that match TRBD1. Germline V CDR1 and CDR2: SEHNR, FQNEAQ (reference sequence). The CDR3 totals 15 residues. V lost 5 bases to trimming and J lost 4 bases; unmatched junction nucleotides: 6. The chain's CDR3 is CASSADRGRVYGYTF. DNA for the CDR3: TGTGCCAGCAGCGCGGACAGGGGGCGCGTCTATGGCTACACCTTC.

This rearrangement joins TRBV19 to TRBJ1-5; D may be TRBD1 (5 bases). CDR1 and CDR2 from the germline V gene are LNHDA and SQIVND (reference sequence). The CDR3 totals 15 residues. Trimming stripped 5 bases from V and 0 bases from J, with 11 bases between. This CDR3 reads CASSVLGDSNQPQHF. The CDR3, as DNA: TGTGCCAGTAGTGTTCTGGGGGATAGCAATCAGCCCCAGCATTTT.

The CDR3 loop reads CASSQSRANTIYF. As DNA, the CDR3 is TGTGCCAGCAGCCAATCCAGGGCGAACACCATATATTTT. The chain employs TRBV14 and TRBJ1-3; the D gene is possibly TRBD1 (5 bases). CDR3 length equals 13 residues. CDR1 is SGHDN and CDR2 is FVKESK in the germline V gene. The ends were cut back, 2 bases at V and 7 bases at J, with 9 bases in the middle. The variable domain in full, with the rest retrieved from reference TRBV14 and TRBJ1-3, is EAGVTQFPSHSVIEKGQTVTLRCDPISGHDNLYWYRRVMGKEIKFLLHFVKESKQDESGMPNNRFLAERTGGTYSTLKVQPAELEDSGVYFCASSQSRANTIYFGEGSWLTVV.

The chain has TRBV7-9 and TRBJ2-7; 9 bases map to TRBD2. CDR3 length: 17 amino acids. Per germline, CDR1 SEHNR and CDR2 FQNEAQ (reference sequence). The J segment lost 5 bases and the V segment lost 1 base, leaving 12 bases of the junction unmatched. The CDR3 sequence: CASSLGAVSGGRHEQYF. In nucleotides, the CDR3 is TGTGCCAGCAGCTTAGGCGCGGTCAGCGGGGGGCGCCACGAGCAGTACTTC. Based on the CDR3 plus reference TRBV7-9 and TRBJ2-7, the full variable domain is DTGVSQNPRHKITKRGQNVTFRCDPISEHNRLYWYRQTLGQGPEFLTYFQNEAQLEKSRLLSDRFSAERPKGSFSTLEIQRTEQGDSAMYLCASSLGAVSGGRHEQYFGPGTRLTVT.

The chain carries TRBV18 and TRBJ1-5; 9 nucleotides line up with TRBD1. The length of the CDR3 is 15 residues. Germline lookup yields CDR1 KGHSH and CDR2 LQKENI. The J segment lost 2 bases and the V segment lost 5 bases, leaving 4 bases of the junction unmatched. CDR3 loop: CASSGDRAGNQPQHF. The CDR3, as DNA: TGTGCCAGCTCAGGGGACAGGGCGGGCAATCAGCCCCAGCATTTT.

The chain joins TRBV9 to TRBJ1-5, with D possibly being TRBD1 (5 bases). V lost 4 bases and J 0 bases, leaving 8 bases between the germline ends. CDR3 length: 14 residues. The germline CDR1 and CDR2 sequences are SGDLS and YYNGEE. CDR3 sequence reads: CASSRDGSNQPQHF. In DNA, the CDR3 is TGTGCCAGCAGCCGGGACGGTAGCAATCAGCCCCAGCATTTT. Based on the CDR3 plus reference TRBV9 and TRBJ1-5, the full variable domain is DSGVTQTPKHLITATGQRVTLRCSPRSGDLSVYWYQQSLDQGLQFLIQYYNGEERAKGNILERFSAQQFPDLHSELNLSSLELGDSALYFCASSRDGSNQPQHFGDGTRLSIL.

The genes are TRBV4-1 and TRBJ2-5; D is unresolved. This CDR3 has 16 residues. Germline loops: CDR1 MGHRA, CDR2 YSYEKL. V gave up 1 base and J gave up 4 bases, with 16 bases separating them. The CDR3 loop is CASSQALILKGETQYF. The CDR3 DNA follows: TGCGCCAGCAGCCAAGCGCTTATACTCAAGGGAGAGACCCAGTACTTC.

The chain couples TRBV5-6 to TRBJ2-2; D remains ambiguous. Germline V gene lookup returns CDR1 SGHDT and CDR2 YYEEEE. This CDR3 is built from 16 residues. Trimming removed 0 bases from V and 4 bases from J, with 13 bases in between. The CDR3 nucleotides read TGTGCCAGCAGCTTGGATTTATTTACGAGCACCGGGGAGCTGTTTTTT. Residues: CASSLDLFTSTGELFF.

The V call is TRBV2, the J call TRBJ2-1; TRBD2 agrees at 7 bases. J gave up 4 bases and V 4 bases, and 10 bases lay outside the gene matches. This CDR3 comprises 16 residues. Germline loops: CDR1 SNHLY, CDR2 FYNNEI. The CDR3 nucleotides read TGTGCCAGCAGTGCTTTTCCTAGCGGCCCATACAATGAGCAGTTCTTC. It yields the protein CASSAFPSGPYNEQFF.

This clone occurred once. CDR3 sequence reads: CASSPPRYGYTF. Here the CDR3 DNA reads TGTGCCAGCAGTCCCCCCCGCTATGGCTACACCTTC. The genes are TRBV28 and TRBJ1-2; D gene unclear. Germline V gene sequence: CDR1 MDHEN, CDR2 SYDVKM. This CDR3 is built from 12 residues. The germline V and J ends were trimmed by 5 bases and 4 bases, with 8 bases remaining between them.

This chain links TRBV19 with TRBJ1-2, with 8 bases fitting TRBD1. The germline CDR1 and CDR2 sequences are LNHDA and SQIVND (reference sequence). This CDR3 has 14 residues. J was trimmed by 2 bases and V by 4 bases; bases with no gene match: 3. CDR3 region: CASSKTGVNYGYTF. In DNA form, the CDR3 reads TGTGCCAGTAGTAAGACAGGGGTGAACTATGGCTACACCTTC.

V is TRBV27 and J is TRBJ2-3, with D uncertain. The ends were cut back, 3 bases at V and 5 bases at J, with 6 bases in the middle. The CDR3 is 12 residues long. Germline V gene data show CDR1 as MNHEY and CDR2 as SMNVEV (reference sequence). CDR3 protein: CASSFRGDTQYF. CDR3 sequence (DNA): TGTGCCAGCAGTTTCAGAGGAGATACGCAGTATTTT.

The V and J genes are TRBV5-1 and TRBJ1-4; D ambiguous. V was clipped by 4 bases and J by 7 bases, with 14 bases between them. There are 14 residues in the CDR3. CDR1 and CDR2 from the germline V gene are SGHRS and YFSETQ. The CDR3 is CASSMEASAEKLFF. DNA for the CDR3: TGCGCCAGCAGCATGGAGGCGTCAGCTGAAAAACTGTTTTTT.

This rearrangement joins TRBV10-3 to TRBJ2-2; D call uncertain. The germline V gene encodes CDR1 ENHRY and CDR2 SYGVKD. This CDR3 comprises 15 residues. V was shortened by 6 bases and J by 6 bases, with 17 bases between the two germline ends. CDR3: CAISGGINPPGELFF. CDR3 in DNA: TGTGCCATCAGCGGTGGGATTAACCCACCCGGGGAGCTGTTTTTT.

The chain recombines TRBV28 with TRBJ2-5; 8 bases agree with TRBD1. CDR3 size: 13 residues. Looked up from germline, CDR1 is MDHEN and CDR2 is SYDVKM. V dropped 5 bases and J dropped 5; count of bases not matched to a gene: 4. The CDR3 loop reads CASSHRGDETQYF. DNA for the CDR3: TGTGCCAGCAGTCACAGGGGGGACGAGACCCAGTACTTC. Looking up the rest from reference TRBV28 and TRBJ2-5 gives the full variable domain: DVKVTQSSRYLVKRTGEKVFLECVQDMDHENMFWYRQDPGLGLRLIYFSYDVKMKEKGDIPEGYSVSREKKERFSLILESASTNQTSMYLCASSHRGDETQYFGPGTRLLVL.

CDR3 nucleotides: TGCGCCAGCAGCTTGTCGGCAGGGGCGACCGAAAAACTGTTTTTT. Translated, it gives CASSLSAGATEKLFF. The V call is TRBV5-1, the J call TRBJ1-4; D is possibly TRBD1 (6 bases). This CDR3 contains 15 residues. Trimming stripped 1 base from V and 8 bases from J, with 15 bases between. The germline V gene encodes CDR1 SGHRS and CDR2 YFSETQ. Variable domain in full (rest from reference TRBV5-1 and TRBJ1-4): KAGVTQTPRYLIKTRGQQVTLSCSPISGHRSVSWYQQTPGQGLQFLFEYFSETQRNKGNFPGRFSGRQFSNSRSEMNVSTLELGDSALYLCASSLSAGATEKLFFGSGTQLSVL.

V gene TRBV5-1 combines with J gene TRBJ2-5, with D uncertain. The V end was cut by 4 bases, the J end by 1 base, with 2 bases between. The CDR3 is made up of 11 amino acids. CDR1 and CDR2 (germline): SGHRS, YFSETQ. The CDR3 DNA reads TGCGCCAGCAGCGCCCAAGAGACCCAGTACTTC. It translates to CASSAQETQYF. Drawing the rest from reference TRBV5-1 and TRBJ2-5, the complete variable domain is KAGVTQTPRYLIKTRGQQVTLSCSPISGHRSVSWYQQTPGQGLQFLFEYFSETQRNKGNFPGRFSGRQFSNSRSEMNVSTLELGDSALYLCASSAQETQYFGPGTRLLVL.

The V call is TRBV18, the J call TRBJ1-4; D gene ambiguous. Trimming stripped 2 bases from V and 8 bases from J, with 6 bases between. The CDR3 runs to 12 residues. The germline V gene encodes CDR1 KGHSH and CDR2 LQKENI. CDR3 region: CASSPGNEKLFF. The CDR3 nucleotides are TGTGCCAGCTCACCAGGGAACGAAAAACTGTTTTTT. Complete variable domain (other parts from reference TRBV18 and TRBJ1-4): NAGVMQNPRHLVRRRGQEARLRCSPMKGHSHVYWYRQLPEEGLKFMVYLQKENIIDESGMPKERFSAEFPKEGPSILRIQQVVRGDSAAYFCASSPGNEKLFFGSGTQLSVL.

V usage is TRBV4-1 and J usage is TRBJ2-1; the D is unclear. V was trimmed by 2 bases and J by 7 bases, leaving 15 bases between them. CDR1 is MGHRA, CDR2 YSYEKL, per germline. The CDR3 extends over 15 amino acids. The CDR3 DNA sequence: TGCGCCAGCAGCCAATTTGGAACTATGAGTAATGAGCAGTTCTTC. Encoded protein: CASSQFGTMSNEQFF.

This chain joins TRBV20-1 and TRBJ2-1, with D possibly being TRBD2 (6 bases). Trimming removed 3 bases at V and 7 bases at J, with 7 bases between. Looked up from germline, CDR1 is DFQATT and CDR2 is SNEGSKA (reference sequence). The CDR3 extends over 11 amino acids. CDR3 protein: CSASRGNEQFF. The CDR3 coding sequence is TGCAGTGCTAGCCGGGGGAATGAGCAGTTCTTC.

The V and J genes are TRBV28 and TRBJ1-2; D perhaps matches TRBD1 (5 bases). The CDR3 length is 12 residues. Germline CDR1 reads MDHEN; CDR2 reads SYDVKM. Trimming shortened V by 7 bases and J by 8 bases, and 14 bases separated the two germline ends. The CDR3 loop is CASTQGLEGYTF. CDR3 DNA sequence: TGTGCCAGCACCCAGGGTTTGGAAGGCTACACCTTC.

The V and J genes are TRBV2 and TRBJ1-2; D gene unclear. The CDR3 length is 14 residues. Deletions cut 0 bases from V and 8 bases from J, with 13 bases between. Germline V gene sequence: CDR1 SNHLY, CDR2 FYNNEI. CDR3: CASSEAVSLGGYTF. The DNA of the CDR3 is TGTGCCAGCAGTGAAGCGGTCTCCCTCGGAGGCTACACCTTC.